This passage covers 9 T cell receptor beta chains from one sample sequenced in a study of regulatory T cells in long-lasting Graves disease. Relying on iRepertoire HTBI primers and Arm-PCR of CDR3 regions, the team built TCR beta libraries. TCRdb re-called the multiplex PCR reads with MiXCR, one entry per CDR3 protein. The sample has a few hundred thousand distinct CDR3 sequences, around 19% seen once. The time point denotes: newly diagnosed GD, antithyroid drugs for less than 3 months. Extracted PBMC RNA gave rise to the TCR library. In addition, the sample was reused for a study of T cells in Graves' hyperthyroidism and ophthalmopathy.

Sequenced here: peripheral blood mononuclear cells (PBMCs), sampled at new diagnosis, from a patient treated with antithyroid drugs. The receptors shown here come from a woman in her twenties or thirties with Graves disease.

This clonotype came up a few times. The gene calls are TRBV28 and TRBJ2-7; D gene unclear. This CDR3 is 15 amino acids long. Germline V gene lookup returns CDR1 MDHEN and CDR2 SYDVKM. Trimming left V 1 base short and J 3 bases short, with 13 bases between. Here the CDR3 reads CASSLSRKARYEQYF. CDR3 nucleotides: TGTGCCAGCAGTTTATCCCGCAAGGCTCGCTACGAGCAGTACTTC.

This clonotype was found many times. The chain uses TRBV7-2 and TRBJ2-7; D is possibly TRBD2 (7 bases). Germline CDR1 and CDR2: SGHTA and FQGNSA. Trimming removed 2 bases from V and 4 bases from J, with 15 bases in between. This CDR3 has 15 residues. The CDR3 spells CASSLQGGGLYEQYF. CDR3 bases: TGTGCCAGCAGCTTACAAGGGGGGGGCCTATACGAGCAGTACTTC.

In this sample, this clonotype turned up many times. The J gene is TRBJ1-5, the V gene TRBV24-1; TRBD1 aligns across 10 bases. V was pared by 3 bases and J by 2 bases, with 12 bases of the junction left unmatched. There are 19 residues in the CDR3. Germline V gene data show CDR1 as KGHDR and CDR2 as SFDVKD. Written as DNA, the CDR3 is TGTGCCACCAGTGATCCCTGGGACAGGGGCCCGAAATGCAATCAGCCCCAGCATTTT. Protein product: CATSDPWDRGPKCNQPQHF.

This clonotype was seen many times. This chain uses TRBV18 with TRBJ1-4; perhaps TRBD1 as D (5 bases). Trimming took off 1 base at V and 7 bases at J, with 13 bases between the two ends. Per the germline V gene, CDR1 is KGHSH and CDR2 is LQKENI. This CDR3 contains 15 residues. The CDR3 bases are TGTGCCAGCTCACCACGGGACGGACCTACTGAAAAACTGTTTTTT. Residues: CASSPRDGPTEKLFF.

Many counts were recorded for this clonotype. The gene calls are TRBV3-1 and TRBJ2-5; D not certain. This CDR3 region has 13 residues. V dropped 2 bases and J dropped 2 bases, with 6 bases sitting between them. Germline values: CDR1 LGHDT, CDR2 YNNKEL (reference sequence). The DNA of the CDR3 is TGTGCCAGCAGCCAACAGGTGCAAGAGACCCAGTACTTC. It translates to CASSQQVQETQYF.

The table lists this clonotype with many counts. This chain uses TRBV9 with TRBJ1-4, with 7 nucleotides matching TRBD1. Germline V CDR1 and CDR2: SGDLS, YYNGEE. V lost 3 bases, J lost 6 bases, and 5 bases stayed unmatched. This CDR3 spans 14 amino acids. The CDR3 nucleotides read TGTGCCAGCAGCGGGGAAGGGGGCGATGAAAAACTGTTTTTT. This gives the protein CASSGEGGDEKLFF. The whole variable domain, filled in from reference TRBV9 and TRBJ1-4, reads DSGVTQTPKHLITATGQRVTLRCSPRSGDLSVYWYQQSLDQGLQFLIQYYNGEERAKGNILERFSAQQFPDLHSELNLSSLELGDSALYFCASSGEGGDEKLFFGSGTQLSVL.

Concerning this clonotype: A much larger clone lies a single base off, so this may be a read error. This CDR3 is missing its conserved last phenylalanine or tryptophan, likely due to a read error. The CDR3 DNA sequence: TGTGCCTGGAGTGTACTAGGTATCAGGGCGGCAGATACGCAGTATTAT. Its translation is CAWSVLGIRAADTQYY. This chain connects TRBV30 to TRBJ2-3, with D possibly being TRBD1 or TRBD2 (5 bases each). The CDR3 runs to 16 residues. V lost 0 bases and J lost 4, with 17 bases in between. Germline loops: CDR1 GTSNPN, CDR2 SVGIG (reference sequence).

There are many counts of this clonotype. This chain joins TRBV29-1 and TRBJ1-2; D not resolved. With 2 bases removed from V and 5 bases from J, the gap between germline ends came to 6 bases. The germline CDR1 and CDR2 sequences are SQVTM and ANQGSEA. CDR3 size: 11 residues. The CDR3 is CSVEQEYGYTF. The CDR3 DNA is TGCAGCGTTGAACAAGAATATGGCTACACCTTC.

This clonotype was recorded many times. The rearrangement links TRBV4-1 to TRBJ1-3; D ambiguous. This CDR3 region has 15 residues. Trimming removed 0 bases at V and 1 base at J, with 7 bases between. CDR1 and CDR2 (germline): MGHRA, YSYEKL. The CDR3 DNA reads TGCGCCAGCAGCCAAGAGGGAGGGTCTGGAAACACCATATATTTT. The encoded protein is CASSQEGGSGNTIYF.